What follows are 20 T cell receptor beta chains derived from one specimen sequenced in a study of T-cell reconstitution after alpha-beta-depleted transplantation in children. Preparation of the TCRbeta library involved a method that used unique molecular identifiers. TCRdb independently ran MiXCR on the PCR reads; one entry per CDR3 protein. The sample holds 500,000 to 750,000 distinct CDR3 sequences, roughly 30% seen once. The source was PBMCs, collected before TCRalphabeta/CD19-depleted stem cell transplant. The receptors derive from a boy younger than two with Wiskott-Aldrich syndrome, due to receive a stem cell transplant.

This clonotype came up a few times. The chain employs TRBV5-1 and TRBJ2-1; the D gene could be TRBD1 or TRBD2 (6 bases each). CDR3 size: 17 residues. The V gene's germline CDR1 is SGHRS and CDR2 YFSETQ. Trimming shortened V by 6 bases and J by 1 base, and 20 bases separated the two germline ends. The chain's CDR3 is CASTRRGSGSSYNEQFF. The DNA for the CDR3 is TGCGCCAGCACCCGAAGGGGGTCCGGGAGTTCCTACAATGAGCAGTTCTTC.

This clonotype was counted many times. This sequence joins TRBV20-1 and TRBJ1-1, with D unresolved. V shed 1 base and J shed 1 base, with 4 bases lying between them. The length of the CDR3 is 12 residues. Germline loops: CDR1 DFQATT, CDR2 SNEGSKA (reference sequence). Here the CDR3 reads CSARAGNTEAFF. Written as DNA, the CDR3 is TGCAGTGCTAGAGCTGGGAACACTGAAGCTTTCTTT.

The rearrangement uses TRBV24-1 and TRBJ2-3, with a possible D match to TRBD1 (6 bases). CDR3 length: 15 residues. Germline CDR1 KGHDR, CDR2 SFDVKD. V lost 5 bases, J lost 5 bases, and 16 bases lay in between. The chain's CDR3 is CATSAEGHRGDTQYF. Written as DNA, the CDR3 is TGTGCCACCAGTGCCGAGGGACACCGGGGAGATACGCAGTATTTT.

This CDR3 reads CASSLRTAGYNEQFF. CDR3 bases: TGCGCCAGCAGCTTGAGAACAGCGGGCTACAATGAGCAGTTCTTC. The chain couples TRBV5-1 to TRBJ2-1; weak D call: TRBD2 (6 bases). The CDR3 extends over 15 amino acids. Germline CDR1 reads SGHRS; CDR2 reads YFSETQ. V gave up 1 base and J gave up 3 bases, with 11 bases separating them. Combining the CDR3 with reference TRBV5-1 and TRBJ2-1 gives the whole variable domain KAGVTQTPRYLIKTRGQQVTLSCSPISGHRSVSWYQQTPGQGLQFLFEYFSETQRNKGNFPGRFSGRQFSNSRSEMNVSTLELGDSALYLCASSLRTAGYNEQFFGPGTRLTVL.

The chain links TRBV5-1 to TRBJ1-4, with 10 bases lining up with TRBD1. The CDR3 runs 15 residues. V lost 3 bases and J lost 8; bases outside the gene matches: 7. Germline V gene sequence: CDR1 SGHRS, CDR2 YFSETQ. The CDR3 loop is CASSSPGQGNEKLFF. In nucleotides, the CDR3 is TGCGCCAGCAGCTCCCCGGGACAGGGGAACGAAAAACTGTTTTTT.

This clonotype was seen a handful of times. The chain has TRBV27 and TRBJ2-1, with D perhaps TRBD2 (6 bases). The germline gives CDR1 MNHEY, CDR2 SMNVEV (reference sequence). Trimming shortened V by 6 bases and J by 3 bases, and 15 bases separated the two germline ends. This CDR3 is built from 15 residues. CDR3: CASSPGGDFYNEQFF. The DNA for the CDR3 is TGTGCCAGCAGCCCCGGAGGGGACTTCTACAATGAGCAGTTCTTC.

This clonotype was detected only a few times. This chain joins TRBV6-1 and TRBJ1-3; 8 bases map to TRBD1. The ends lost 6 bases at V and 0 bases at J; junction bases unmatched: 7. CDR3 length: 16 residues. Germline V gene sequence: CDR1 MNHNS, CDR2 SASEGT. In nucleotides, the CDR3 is TGTGCCAGCAGGGTTCGACAGGGGACCTCTGGAAACACCATATATTTT. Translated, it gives CASRVRQGTSGNTIYF.

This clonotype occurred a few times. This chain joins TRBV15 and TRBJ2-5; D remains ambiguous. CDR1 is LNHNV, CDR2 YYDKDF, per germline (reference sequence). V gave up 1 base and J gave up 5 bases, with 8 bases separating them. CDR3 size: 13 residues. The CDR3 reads CATSRVGRETQYF. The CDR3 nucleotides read TGTGCCACCAGCAGAGTCGGGCGGGAGACCCAGTACTTC.

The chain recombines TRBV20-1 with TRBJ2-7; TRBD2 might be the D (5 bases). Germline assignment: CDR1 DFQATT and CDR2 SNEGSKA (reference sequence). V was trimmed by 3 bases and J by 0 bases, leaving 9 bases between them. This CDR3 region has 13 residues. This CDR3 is CSASEGYSYEQYF. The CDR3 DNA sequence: TGCAGTGCTAGTGAGGGTTACTCCTACGAGCAGTACTTC.

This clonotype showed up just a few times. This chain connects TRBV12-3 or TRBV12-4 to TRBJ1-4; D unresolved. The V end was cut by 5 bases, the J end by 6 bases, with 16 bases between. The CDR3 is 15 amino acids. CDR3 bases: TGTGCCAGCAGTGGGCGGACGTCTCATTATGAAAAACTGTTTTTT. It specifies CASSGRTSHYEKLFF.

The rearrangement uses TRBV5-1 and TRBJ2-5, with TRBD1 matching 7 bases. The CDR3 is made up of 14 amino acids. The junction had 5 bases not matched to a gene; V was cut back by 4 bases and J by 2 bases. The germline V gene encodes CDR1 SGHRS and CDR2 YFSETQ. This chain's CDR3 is CASSPGQPQETQYF. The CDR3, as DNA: TGCGCCAGCAGCCCGGGACAGCCTCAAGAGACCCAGTACTTC.

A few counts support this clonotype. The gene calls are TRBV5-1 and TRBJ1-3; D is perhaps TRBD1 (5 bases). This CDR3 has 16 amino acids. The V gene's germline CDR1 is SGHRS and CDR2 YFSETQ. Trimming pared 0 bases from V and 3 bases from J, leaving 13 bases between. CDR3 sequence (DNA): TGCGCCAGCAGCTTGGGACGGGACCTCCGTGGAAACACCATATATTTT. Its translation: CASSLGRDLRGNTIYF.

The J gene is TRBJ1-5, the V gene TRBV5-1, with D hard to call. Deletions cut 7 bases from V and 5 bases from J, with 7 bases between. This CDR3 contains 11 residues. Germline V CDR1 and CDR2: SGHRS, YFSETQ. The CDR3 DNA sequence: TGCGCCAGCCTAGGAGATCAGCCCCAGCATTTT. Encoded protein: CASLGDQPQHF. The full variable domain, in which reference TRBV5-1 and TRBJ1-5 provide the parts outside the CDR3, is KAGVTQTPRYLIKTRGQQVTLSCSPISGHRSVSWYQQTPGQGLQFLFEYFSETQRNKGNFPGRFSGRQFSNSRSEMNVSTLELGDSALYLCASLGDQPQHFGDGTRLSIL.

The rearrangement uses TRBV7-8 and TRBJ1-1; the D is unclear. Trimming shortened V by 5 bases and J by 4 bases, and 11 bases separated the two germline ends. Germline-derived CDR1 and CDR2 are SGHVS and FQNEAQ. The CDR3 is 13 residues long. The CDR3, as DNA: TGTGCCAGCAGCACCCTTCCCGGCACTGAAGCTTTCTTT. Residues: CASSTLPGTEAFF.

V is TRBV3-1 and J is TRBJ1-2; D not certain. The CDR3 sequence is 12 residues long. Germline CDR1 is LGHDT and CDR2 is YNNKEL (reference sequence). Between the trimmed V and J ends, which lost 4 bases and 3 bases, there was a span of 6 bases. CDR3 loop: CASSLGYYGYTF. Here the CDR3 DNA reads TGTGCCAGCAGCCTTGGCTACTATGGCTACACCTTC.

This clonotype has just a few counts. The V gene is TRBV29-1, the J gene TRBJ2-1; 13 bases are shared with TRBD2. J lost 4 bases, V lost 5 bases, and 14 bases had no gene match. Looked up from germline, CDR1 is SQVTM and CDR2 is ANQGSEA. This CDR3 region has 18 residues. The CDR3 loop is CSVLPGLAGHSPYNEQFF. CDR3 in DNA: TGCAGCGTTCTTCCGGGACTAGCGGGACATTCACCATACAATGAGCAGTTCTTC.

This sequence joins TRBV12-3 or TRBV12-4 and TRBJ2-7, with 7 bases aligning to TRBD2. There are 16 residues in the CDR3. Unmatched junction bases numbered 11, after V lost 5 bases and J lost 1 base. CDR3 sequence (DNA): TGTGCCAGCAGTGCGCGGCAGCCTAGCGGATCCTACGAGCAGTACTTC. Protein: CASSARQPSGSYEQYF.

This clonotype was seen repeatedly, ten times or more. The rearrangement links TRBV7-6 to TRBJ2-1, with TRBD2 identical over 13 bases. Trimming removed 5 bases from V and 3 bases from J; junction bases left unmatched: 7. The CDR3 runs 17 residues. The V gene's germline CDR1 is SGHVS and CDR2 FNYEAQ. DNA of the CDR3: TGTGCCAGCAGCCCAGGACTAGCGGGAGATGTCTACAATGAGCAGTTCTTC. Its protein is CASSPGLAGDVYNEQFF.

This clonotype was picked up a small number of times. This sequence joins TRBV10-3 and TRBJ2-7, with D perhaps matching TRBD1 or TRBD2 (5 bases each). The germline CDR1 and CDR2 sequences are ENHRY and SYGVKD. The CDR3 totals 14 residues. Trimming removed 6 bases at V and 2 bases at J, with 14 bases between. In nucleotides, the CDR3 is TGTGCCATCAGGGGGACCTCGCCTCCCTACGAGCAGTACTTC. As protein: CAIRGTSPPYEQYF.

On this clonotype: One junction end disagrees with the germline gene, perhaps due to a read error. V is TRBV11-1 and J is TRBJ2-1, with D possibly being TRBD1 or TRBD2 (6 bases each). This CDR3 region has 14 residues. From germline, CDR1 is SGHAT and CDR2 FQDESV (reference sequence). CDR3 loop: CASSFGGRYDEQFF. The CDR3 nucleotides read TGTGCCAGCAGCTTCGGGGGCCGCTACGATGAGCAGTTCTTC.